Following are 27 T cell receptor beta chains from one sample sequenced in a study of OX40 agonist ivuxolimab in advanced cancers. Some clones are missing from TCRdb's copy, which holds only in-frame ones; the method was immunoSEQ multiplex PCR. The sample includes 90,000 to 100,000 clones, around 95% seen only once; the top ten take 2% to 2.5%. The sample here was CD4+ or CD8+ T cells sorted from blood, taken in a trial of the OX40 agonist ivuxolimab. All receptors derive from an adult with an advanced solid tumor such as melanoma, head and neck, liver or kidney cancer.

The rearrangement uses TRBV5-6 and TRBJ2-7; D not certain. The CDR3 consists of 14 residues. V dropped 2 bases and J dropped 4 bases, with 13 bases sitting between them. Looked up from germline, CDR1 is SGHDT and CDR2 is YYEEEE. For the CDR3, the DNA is TGTGCCAGCAGCTTCGGTTGGGTAGGGTACGAGCAGTACTTC. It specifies CASSFGWVGYEQYF.

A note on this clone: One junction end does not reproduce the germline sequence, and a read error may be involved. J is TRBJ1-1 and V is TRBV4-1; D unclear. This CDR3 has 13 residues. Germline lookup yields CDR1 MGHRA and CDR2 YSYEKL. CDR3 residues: CASSQLVKTEAFF. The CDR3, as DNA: TGCGCCAGCAGCCAATTGGTGAAAACTGAAGCTTTCTTT.

CDR3 loop: CASSLEGTGWGTGELFF. DNA of the CDR3: TGTGCCAGCAGCTTGGAGGGGACAGGGTGGGGCACCGGGGAGCTGTTTTTT. The chain links TRBV5-4 to TRBJ2-2, with 9 bases aligning to TRBD1. CDR3 size: 17 residues. Losses at the gene ends were 0 bases for V and 4 bases for J; bases not matched to a gene: 7. From germline, CDR1 is SGHNT and CDR2 YYREEE (reference sequence).

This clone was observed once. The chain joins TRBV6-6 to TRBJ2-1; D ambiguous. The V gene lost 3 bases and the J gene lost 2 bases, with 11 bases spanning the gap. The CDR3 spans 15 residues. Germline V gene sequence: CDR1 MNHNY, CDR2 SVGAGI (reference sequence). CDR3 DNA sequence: TGTGCCAGCAGTTATCCGGACGGTCCCTACAATGAGCAGTTCTTC. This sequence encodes CASSYPDGPYNEQFF.

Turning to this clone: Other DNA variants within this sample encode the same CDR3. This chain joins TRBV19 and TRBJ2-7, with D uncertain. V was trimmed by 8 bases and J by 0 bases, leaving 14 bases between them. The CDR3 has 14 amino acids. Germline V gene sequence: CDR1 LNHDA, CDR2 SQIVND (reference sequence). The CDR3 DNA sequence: TGTGCCAGTGGGGAAAGGGAAAGCTCCTACGAGCAGTACTTC. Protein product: CASGERESSYEQYF.

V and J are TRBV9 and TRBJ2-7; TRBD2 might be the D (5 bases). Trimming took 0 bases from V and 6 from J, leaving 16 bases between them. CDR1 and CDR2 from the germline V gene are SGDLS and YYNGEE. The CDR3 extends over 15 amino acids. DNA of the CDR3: TGTGCCAGCAGCGTAGGAGGAGCGACTAACCCCGAGCAGTACTTC. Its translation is CASSVGGATNPEQYF.

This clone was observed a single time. CDR3 region: CASSLTDDEAFF. CDR3 DNA: TGTGCCAGCAGCCTGACAGATGATGAAGCTTTCTTT. The chain couples TRBV9 to TRBJ1-1, with D possibly TRBD1 on 5 matching bases. The germline gives CDR1 SGDLS, CDR2 YYNGEE. V was pared by 4 bases and J by 7 bases, with 11 bases between. The CDR3 is 12 amino acids. The full variable domain, in which reference TRBV9 and TRBJ1-1 provide the parts outside the CDR3, is DSGVTQTPKHLITATGQRVTLRCSPRSGDLSVYWYQQSLDQGLQFLIQYYNGEERAKGNILERFSAQQFPDLHSELNLSSLELGDSALYFCASSLTDDEAFFGQGTRLTVV.

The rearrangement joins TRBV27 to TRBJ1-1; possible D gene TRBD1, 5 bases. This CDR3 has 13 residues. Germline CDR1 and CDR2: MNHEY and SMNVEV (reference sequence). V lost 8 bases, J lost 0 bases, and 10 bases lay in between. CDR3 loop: CASQYRMNTEAFF. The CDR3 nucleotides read TGTGCCAGCCAATACAGGATGAACACTGAAGCTTTCTTT.

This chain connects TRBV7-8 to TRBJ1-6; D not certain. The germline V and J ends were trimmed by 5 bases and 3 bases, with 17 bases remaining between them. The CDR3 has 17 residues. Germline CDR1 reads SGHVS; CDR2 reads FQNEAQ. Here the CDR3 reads CASSESQRPNYNSPLHF. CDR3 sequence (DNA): TGTGCCAGCAGCGAATCCCAGAGACCGAACTATAATTCACCCCTCCACTTT.

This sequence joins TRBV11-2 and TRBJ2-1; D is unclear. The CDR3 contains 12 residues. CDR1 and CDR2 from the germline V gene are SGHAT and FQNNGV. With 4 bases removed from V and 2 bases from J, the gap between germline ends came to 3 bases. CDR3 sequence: CASSSPYNEQFF. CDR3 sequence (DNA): TGTGCCAGCAGCTCGCCCTACAATGAGCAGTTCTTC.

The CDR3 reads CASSLGDRGLGNTIYF. The CDR3 DNA follows: TGCGCCAGCAGCTTGGGGGACAGGGGGCTTGGAAACACCATATATTTT. The chain employs TRBV5-1 and TRBJ1-3; TRBD1 matches 12 bases. Germline V gene data show CDR1 as SGHRS and CDR2 as YFSETQ. The V gene end was trimmed by 0 bases and the J gene end by 3 bases; junction bases not matched to a gene: 1. CDR3 length: 16 amino acids.

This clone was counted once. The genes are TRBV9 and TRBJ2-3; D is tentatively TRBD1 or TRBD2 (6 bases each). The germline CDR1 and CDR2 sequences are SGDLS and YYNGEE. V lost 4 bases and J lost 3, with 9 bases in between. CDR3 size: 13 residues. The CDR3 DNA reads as TGTGCCAGCAGCCGAGGGGGGACAGATACGCAGTATTTT. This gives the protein CASSRGGTDTQYF.

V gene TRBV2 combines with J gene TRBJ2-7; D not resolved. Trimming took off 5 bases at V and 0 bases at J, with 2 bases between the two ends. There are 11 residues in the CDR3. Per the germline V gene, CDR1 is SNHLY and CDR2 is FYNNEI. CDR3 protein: CASSSSYEQYF. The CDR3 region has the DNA TGTGCCAGCAGTAGCTCCTACGAGCAGTACTTC.

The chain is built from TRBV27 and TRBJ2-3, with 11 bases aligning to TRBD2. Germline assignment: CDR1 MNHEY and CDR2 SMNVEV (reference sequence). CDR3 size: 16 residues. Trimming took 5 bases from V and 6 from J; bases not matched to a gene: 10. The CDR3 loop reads CASSPLAGGPRDTQYF. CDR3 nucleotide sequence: TGTGCCAGCAGTCCCTTAGCGGGGGGGCCTAGGGATACGCAGTATTTT.

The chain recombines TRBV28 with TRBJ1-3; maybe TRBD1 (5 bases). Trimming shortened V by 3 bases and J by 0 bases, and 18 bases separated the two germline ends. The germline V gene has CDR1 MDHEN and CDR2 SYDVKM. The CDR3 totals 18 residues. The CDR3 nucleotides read TGTGCCAGCAGTTTCCAACCCGGGGGGGTTGACTCTGGAAACACCATATATTTT. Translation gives CASSFQPGGVDSGNTIYF. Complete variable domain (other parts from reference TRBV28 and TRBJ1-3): DVKVTQSSRYLVKRTGEKVFLECVQDMDHENMFWYRQDPGLGLRLIYFSYDVKMKEKGDIPEGYSVSREKKERFSLILESASTNQTSMYLCASSFQPGGVDSGNTIYFGEGSWLTVV.

The CDR3 DNA sequence: TGTGCCAGCAGCCCGGGACAGCTTTATGGCTACACCTTC. As protein: CASSPGQLYGYTF. The chain couples TRBV7-8 to TRBJ1-2, with TRBD1 matching over 7 bases. The germline CDR1 and CDR2 sequences are SGHVS and FQNEAQ. The junction had 5 bases not matched to a gene; V was cut back by 5 bases and J by 5 bases. This CDR3 is built from 13 residues.

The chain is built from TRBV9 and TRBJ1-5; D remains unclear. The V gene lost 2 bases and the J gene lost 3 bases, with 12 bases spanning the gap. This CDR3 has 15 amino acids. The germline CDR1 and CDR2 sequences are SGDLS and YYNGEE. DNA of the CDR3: TGTGCCAGCAGCGTCGAGGACGGGTTCAATCAGCCCCAGCATTTT. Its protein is CASSVEDGFNQPQHF.

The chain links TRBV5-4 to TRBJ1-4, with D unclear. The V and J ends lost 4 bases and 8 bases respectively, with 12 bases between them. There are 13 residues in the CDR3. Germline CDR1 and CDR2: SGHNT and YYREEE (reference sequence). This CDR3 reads CASSPLAGEKLFF. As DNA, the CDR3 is TGTGCCAGCAGCCCCTTAGCCGGAGAAAAACTGTTTTTT.

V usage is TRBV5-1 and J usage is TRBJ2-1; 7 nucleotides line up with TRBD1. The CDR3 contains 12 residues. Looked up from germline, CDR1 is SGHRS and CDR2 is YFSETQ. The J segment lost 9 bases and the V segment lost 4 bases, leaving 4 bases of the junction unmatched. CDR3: CASSPTGSEQFF. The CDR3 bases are TGCGCCAGCAGCCCGACAGGGAGTGAGCAGTTCTTC.

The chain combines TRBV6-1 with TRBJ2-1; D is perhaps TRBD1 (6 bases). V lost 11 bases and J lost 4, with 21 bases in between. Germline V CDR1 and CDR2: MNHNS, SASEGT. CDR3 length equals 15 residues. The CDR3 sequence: CAGDGTHGQYNEQFF. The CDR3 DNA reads TGTGCCGGCGACGGGACACATGGCCAATACAATGAGCAGTTCTTC.

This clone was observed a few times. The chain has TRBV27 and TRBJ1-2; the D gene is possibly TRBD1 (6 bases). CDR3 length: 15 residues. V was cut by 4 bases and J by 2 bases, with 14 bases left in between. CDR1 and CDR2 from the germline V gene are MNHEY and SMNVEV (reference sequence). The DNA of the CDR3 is TGTGCCAGCAGTTCCCAGACAGGCTTCAACTATGGCTACACCTTC. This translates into CASSSQTGFNYGYTF.

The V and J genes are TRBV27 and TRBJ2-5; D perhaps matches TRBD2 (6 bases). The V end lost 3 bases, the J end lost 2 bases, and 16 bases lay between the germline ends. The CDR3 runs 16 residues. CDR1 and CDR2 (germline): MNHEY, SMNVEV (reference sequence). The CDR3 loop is CASSLNPRLGQETQYF. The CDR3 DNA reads TGTGCCAGCAGTTTGAACCCTCGACTAGGACAAGAGACCCAGTACTTC.

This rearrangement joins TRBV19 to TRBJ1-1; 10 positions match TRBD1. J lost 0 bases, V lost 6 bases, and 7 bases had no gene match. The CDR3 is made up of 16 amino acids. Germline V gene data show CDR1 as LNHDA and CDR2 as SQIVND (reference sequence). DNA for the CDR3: TGTGCCAGTAGCCCCGGGACAGGGGTAATGAACACTGAAGCTTTCTTT. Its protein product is CASSPGTGVMNTEAFF.

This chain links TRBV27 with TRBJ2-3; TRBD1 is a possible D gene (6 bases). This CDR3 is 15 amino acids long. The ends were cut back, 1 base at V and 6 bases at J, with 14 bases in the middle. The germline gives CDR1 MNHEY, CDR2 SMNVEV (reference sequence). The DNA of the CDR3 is TGTGCCAGCAGTTTATGGGCAGGGGAAATCGATACGCAGTATTTT. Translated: CASSLWAGEIDTQYF.

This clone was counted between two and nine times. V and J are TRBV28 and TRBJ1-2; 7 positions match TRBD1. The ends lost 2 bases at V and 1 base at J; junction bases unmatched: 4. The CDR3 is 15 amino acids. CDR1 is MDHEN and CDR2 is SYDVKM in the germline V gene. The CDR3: CASSLDDRDNYGYTF. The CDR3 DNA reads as TGTGCCAGCAGTTTAGATGACAGGGATAACTATGGCTACACCTTC.

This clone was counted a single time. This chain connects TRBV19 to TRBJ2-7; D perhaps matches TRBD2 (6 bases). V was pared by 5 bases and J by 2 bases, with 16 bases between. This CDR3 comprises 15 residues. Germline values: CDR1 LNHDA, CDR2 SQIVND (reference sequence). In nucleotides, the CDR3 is TGTGCCAGTAGTGCCGGAGGAGGAGGGCCCTACGAGCAGTACTTC. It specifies CASSAGGGGPYEQYF.

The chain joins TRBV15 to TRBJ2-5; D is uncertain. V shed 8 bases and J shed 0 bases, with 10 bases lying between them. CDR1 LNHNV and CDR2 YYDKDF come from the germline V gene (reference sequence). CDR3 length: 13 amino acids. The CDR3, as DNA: TGTGCCACCGGGCGGCTGAACCAAGAGACCCAGTACTTC. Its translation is CATGRLNQETQYF.